This record concerns one T cell receptor beta chain sequence. This sample is part of a study of T-cell memory formation after mild COVID-19. Germline CDR1 is SEHNR and CDR2 is FQNEAQ (reference sequence). The CDR3 is made up of 12 amino acids. Trimming cost V 3 bases and J 4 bases, with 5 bases left between them. One entry per CDR3 protein results from TCRdb running MiXCR on the 5' RACE reads. This sample has over 450,000 distinct CDR3 sequences, with around 20% found just once. Material for sequencing was PBMCs or a T cell subset sorted from them (not recorded which). V gene TRBV7-9 combines with J gene TRBJ2-3; D is unresolved. This sequence originates from an adult woman who had mild COVID-19 (a few samples of this study predate the infection). Cell type and time point are not known. This chain's CDR3 is CASSFRADTQYF. CDR3 bases: TGTGCCAGCAGCTTTAGGGCAGATACGCAGTATTTT.